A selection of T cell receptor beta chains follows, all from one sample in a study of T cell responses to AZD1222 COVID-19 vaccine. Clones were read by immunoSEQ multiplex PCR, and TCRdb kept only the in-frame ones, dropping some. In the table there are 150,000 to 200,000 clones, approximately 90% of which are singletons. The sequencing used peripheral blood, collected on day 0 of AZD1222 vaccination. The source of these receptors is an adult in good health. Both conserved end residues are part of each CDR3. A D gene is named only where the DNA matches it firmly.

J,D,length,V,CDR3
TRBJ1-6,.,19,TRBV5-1,CASSLNGPGPSFYNSPLHF
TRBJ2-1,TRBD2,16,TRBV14,CASSQDRGSVYNEQFF
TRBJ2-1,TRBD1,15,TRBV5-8,CASSSPDRGEFEQFF
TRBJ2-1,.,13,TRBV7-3,CASSLSTYNEQFF
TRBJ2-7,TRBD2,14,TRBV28,CASSLSGGGYEQYF
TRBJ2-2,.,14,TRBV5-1,CASSLGTNTGELFF
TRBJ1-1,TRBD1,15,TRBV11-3,CASSPQGQVNTEAFF
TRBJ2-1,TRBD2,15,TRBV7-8,CASSVLAGTYNEQFF
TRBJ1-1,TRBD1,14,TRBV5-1,CASSARGMNTEAFF
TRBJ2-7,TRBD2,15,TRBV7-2,CASSFLSGRGYEQYF